Here is one T cell receptor beta chain with its context. Template material for amplifying TCR beta CDR3 regions consisted of RNA transcripts. RT-PCR in the first round (using the HTBI primer set) targeted the TCR CDR3. TCRdb independently ran MiXCR on the multiplex PCR reads; one entry per CDR3 protein. The profile shows hundreds of thousands of distinct CDR3 sequences, around 22% of them singletons. This entry is derived from a study of T cells in Graves' hyperthyroidism and ophthalmopathy. This CDR3 has 18 amino acids. CDR1 and CDR2 from the germline V gene are SGHTA and FQGNSA. J was trimmed by 10 bases and V by 0 bases; bases with no gene match: 13.

The rearrangement joins TRBV7-2 to TRBJ2-1; 12 bases agree with TRBD1. This receptor was identified in a man between 25 and 39 years old with Graves' ophthalmopathy. The sample comprised blood. The CDR3 region is CASSLAPSPGQGAYEQFF. The CDR3 coding sequence is TGTGCCAGCAGCTTAGCCCCTTCTCCGGGACAGGGGGCGTACGAGCAGTTCTTC.